These 22 T cell receptor beta chains were sequenced from one sample in a study of Ad26.COV2.S vaccination and SARS-CoV-2 variants. Documented treatment: some 19 received Ad26.COV2.S at low or high dose, single or two shots; five or six received placebo; per-sample allocation not given. The samples date from day 63 after the first vaccine or placebo injection. Here immunoSEQ multiplex PCR was the method, and the copy in TCRdb shows in-frame clones only, minus some. The sample comprises about 680,000 clones, about 90% of which are singletons, and approximately 1.5% rests with the top ten. Sequencing used peripheral blood, obtained in a trial of Ad26.COV2.S vaccine versus placebo. The source of these receptors is a person aged 18-60 years who received the Ad26.COV2.S COVID-19 vaccine or a placebo.

CDR3 amino acids: CASRQCTEGRGNQPQHF. The CDR3 DNA follows: TGTGCAAGTCGGCAGTGTACGGAGGGTCGGGGCAATCAGCCCCAGCATTTT. The chain combines TRBV12-2 with TRBJ1-5. TRBV12-2 is an annotated pseudogene. This CDR3 is built from 17 residues.

The count of this clone is one. The V gene is TRBV7-2, the J gene TRBJ1-2; TRBD1 is a possible D gene (5 bases). Trimming stripped 3 bases from V and 8 bases from J, with 16 bases between. Germline-derived CDR1 and CDR2 are SGHTA and FQGNSA. The CDR3 is 14 residues long. The CDR3 loop is CASSFRPGEEGYTF. In DNA, the CDR3 is TGTGCCAGCAGCTTTCGACCGGGGGAAGAAGGCTACACCTTC.

The chain employs TRBV11-2 and TRBJ2-3; 9 nucleotides match TRBD2. The V gene end was trimmed by 3 bases and the J gene end by 0 bases; junction bases not matched to a gene: 13. This CDR3 region has 19 residues. Germline V gene sequence: CDR1 SGHAT, CDR2 FQNNGV. This CDR3 reads CASSLSSGSLAGSTDTQYF. As DNA, the CDR3 is TGTGCCAGCAGCTTGAGTAGCGGGAGTCTAGCGGGTAGCACAGATACGCAGTATTTT.

This chain joins TRBV29-1 and TRBJ2-3; 12 bases map to TRBD2. Trimming took 6 bases from V and 2 from J; bases not matched to a gene: 3. Germline V gene sequence: CDR1 SQVTM, CDR2 ANQGSEA. The CDR3 has 14 residues. The CDR3: CSVGLAGYTDTQYF. DNA for the CDR3: TGCAGCGTCGGACTAGCGGGGTACACAGATACGCAGTATTTT.

CDR3 protein: CASSLEGVYEQYF. The CDR3 DNA sequence: TGTGCCAGCAGTTTAGAGGGAGTCTACGAGCAGTACTTC. The chain is built from TRBV12-3 or TRBV12-4 and TRBJ2-7; D might be TRBD2 (5 bases). Trimming left V 1 base short and J 3 bases short, with 7 bases between. CDR3 length: 13 residues.

This sequence joins TRBV3-1 (or the pseudogene TRBV3-2) and TRBJ2-5; D remains ambiguous. CDR3 size: 12 residues. V was trimmed by 4 bases and J by 5 bases, leaving 8 bases between them. Germline assignment: CDR1 LGHDT and CDR2 YNNKEL (reference sequence). CDR3: CASSLSSETQYF. The DNA of the CDR3 is TGTGCCAGCAGCCTCTCCTCGGAGACCCAGTACTTC.

This clone was counted a few times. The rearrangement uses TRBV25-1 and TRBJ2-7; D unresolved. Germline CDR1 is MGHDK and CDR2 is SYGVNS. CDR3 length: 11 residues. The V end was cut by 4 bases, the J end by 4 bases, with 5 bases between. The DNA for the CDR3 is TGTGCCAGCAGTGCGGGTTACGAGCAGTACTTC. Translating it yields CASSAGYEQYF.

As concerns this clone: Different DNA sequences within this sample yield the same CDR3. V gene TRBV7-9 combines with J gene TRBJ1-1, with D uncertain. The CDR3 covers 13 residues. The V and J ends lost 3 bases and 5 bases respectively, with 10 bases between them. Germline values: CDR1 SEHNR, CDR2 FQNEAQ (reference sequence). The CDR3 loop reads CASSLSAGTEAFF. In DNA, the CDR3 is TGTGCCAGCAGCTTGAGCGCGGGGACTGAAGCTTTCTTT.

In its sample, this clone was seen once. V and J are TRBV7-2 and TRBJ1-4; 7 bases match TRBD1. Per germline, CDR1 SGHTA and CDR2 FQGNSA. The CDR3 totals 17 residues. Losses at the gene ends were 5 bases for V and 0 bases for J; bases not matched to a gene: 9. The CDR3 nucleotides read TGTGCCAGCAGCCCAGGGACAGCCCTTGCAACTAATGAAAAACTGTTTTTT. Residues: CASSPGTALATNEKLFF.

The CDR3 reads CASSPQGNTEAFF. The CDR3 DNA reads TGCGCCAGCAGCCCGCAAGGGAACACTGAAGCTTTCTTT. This chain links TRBV5-1 with TRBJ1-1; D not resolved. Trimming took off 4 bases at V and 1 base at J, with 8 bases between the two ends. Germline V gives CDR1 SGHRS, CDR2 YFSETQ. The CDR3 is 13 residues long.

The chain links TRBV6-5 to TRBJ2-4, with a tentative D call TRBD1 (7 bases). V lost 7 bases, J lost 6 bases, and 16 bases lay in between. The CDR3 totals 14 residues. The germline V gene encodes CDR1 MNHEY and CDR2 SVGAGI. The CDR3 DNA follows: TGTGCCAGCAACATAGGGCAGGGGGGAAACATTCAGTACTTC. The encoded protein is CASNIGQGGNIQYF.

V is TRBV9 and J is TRBJ2-7; D is undetermined. The V end lost 3 bases, the J end lost 0 bases, and 7 bases lay between the germline ends. The CDR3 has 13 residues. In germline, CDR1 is SGDLS, CDR2 YYNGEE. The CDR3 DNA reads as TGTGCCAGCAGCGACGGCCCCTCCTACGAGCAGTACTTC. This encodes CASSDGPSYEQYF.

The chain uses TRBV3-1 (or the pseudogene TRBV3-2) and TRBJ1-3; D not resolved. The CDR3 is made up of 15 amino acids. V was pared by 2 bases and J by 0 bases, with 8 bases between. Germline CDR1 and CDR2: LGHDT and YNNKEL (reference sequence). In nucleotides, the CDR3 is TGTGCCAGCAGCCAAACAGCGAACTCTGGAAACACCATATATTTT. It yields the protein CASSQTANSGNTIYF.

This rearrangement joins TRBV15 to TRBJ2-7; weak D call: TRBD2 (6 bases). The germline CDR1 and CDR2 sequences are LNHNV and YYDKDF (reference sequence). Trimming removed 0 bases at V and 3 bases at J, with 15 bases between. The CDR3 totals 16 residues. The CDR3 coding sequence is TGTGCCACCAGCAGAGATGGAGGGACGATCAACTACGAGCAGTACTTC. It is translated as CATSRDGGTINYEQYF.

The chain is built from TRBV6-5 and TRBJ2-5; D is uncertain. The germline V gene encodes CDR1 MNHEY and CDR2 SVGAGI. Trimming took 7 bases from V and 4 from J, leaving 10 bases between them. This CDR3 spans 12 amino acids. In nucleotides, the CDR3 is TGTGCCAGCAACCGTGTCGGAGAGACCCAGTACTTC. Protein product: CASNRVGETQYF.

This clone appeared a single time. The rearrangement links TRBV6-5 to TRBJ2-3, with 7 bases that match TRBD2. From germline, CDR1 is MNHEY and CDR2 SVGAGI. This CDR3 region has 16 residues. V trimming: 0 bases; J trimming: 0 bases; junction bases outside the gene matches: 3. The CDR3 here is CASSYSLSGSTDTQYF. The DNA for the CDR3 is TGTGCCAGCAGTTACTCCCTTAGCGGGAGCACAGATACGCAGTATTTT.

This clone was recorded only once. CDR3 residues: CASSHGSFYGYTF. The CDR3 DNA follows: TGTGCCAGCAGCCACGGGTCCTTCTATGGCTACACCTTC. This chain connects TRBV4-2 to TRBJ1-2; D is uncertain. V lost 3 bases and J lost 4, with 9 bases in between. Per the germline V gene, CDR1 is LGHNA and CDR2 is YNFKEQ. The CDR3 covers 13 residues.

This clone was picked up one time. V gene TRBV2 combines with J gene TRBJ2-1; D perhaps matches TRBD2 (6 bases). The CDR3 spans 12 residues. Trimming removed 7 bases at V and 8 bases at J, with 12 bases between. Germline assignment: CDR1 SNHLY and CDR2 FYNNEI. The DNA for the CDR3 is TGTGCCAGCACGGGCCCGGGGGATGAGCAGTTCTTC. Amino acids: CASTGPGDEQFF.

V gene TRBV19 combines with J gene TRBJ2-3; 9 bases line up with TRBD1. The CDR3 spans 13 residues. Germline CDR1 LNHDA, CDR2 SQIVND (reference sequence). Trimming took 6 bases from V and 4 from J; bases not matched to a gene: 2. Here the CDR3 reads CASRDRGADTQYF. In DNA form, the CDR3 reads TGTGCCAGTAGGGACAGGGGTGCAGATACGCAGTATTTT. The entire variable domain, with the rest obtained from reference TRBV19 and TRBJ2-3, is as follows: DGGITQSPKYLFRKEGQNVTLSCEQNLNHDAMYWYRQDPGQGLRLIYYSQIVNDFQKGDIAEGYSVSREKKESFPLTVTSAQKNPTAFYLCASRDRGADTQYFGPGTRLTVL.

The V call is TRBV5-1, the J call TRBJ2-2; D is tentatively TRBD1 or TRBD2 (5 bases each). This CDR3 is built from 16 residues. Germline values: CDR1 SGHRS, CDR2 YFSETQ. Trimming shortened V by 3 bases and J by 6 bases, and 18 bases separated the two germline ends. CDR3 loop: CASSSTQGVLAGELFF. CDR3 in DNA: TGCGCCAGCAGCTCCACTCAGGGAGTGTTGGCCGGGGAGCTGTTTTTT. The variable domain in full, with the rest retrieved from reference TRBV5-1 and TRBJ2-2, is KAGVTQTPRYLIKTRGQQVTLSCSPISGHRSVSWYQQTPGQGLQFLFEYFSETQRNKGNFPGRFSGRQFSNSRSEMNVSTLELGDSALYLCASSSTQGVLAGELFFGEGSRLTVL.

The rearrangement links TRBV7-2 to TRBJ2-5; D is undetermined. Germline V gene data show CDR1 as SGHTA and CDR2 as FQGNSA. There are 13 residues in the CDR3. V lost 5 bases, J lost 2 bases, and 9 bases lay in between. CDR3 protein: CASSLLLQETQYF. CDR3 nucleotide sequence: TGTGCCAGCAGCCTCCTACTGCAAGAGACCCAGTACTTC.

The chain has TRBV19 and TRBJ1-1; D is possibly TRBD1 (6 bases). The germline CDR1 and CDR2 sequences are LNHDA and SQIVND (reference sequence). V gave up 0 bases and J gave up 1 base, with 15 bases separating them. The CDR3 loop spans 17 amino acids. The chain's CDR3 is CASSIDRRQVRNTEAFF. The CDR3 DNA is TGTGCCAGTAGTATAGACAGGCGACAGGTTCGGAACACTGAAGCTTTCTTT.